These 2 T cell receptor beta chains were all obtained from the same sample, sequenced in a study of cytomegalovirus exposure and HLA in healthy donors (dated by TCRdb to 2017 to 2019). Library prep was done by the immunoSEQ multiplex PCR assay. For the multiplex PCR, a mixture combining 60 forward primers for TCR Vbeta segments and 13 reverse primers for TCR Jbeta segments was used. Drawn from immuneACCESS, this table holds only the in-frame rearrangements with V and J called that TCRdb kept. Clones are partly lost; checked studies trace under half to an unresolved V gene and leave the rest unexplained. Across this sample there are 150,000 or so clones, with roughly 74% seen only once. 2.8% of the sample is in the top ten clones. Material for sequencing was PBMCs. All receptors come from a young man in good health and CMV-seronegative.

The chain joins TRBV4-1 to TRBJ2-7; tentative D call: TRBD1 (5 bases). V was pared by 1 base and J by 0 bases, with 7 bases between. This CDR3 comprises 14 residues. Germline CDR1 reads MGHRA; CDR2 reads YSYEKL. The CDR3 sequence: CASSQGQFSYEQYF. The DNA for the CDR3 is TGCGCCAGCAGCCAAGGACAGTTCTCCTACGAGCAGTACTTC.

The V gene is TRBV6-5, the J gene TRBJ2-7; 7 nucleotides line up with TRBD2. V shed 0 bases, J shed 3 bases, and the junction held 2 bases outside the gene matches. Germline-derived CDR1 and CDR2 are MNHEY and SVGAGI. The CDR3 is 14 amino acids. The CDR3 sequence is CASSYSPGGYEQYV. The DNA for the CDR3 is TGTGCCAGCAGTTACTCCCCGGGGGGCTACGAGCAGTACGTC.